This T cell receptor (beta chain) derives from a study of identical twins. General study findings and limits: Fewer insertions marked abundant cord blood beta clonotypes; young adult naive trended weakly, memory not at all. Among out-of-frame alpha sequences shared by twins, low generation probability occurred in excess.

TCRdb independently ran MiXCR on the 5' RACE reads; one entry per CDR3 protein. Among 500,000 to 650,000 distinct CDR3 sequences listed, 7.1% were seen once. Germline V gene sequence: CDR1 MDHEN, CDR2 SYDVKM. V lost 2 bases, J lost 10 bases, and 15 bases lay in between. The CDR3 sequence is 14 residues long. This clonotype was seen a handful of times. No antigen is known for it. The same sample was also studied in work on yellow fever vaccine responses in identical twins.

The receptor comes from a woman younger than 30 in good health. Sample: PBMCs. The chain uses TRBV28 and TRBJ2-1, with D maybe TRBD1 (6 bases). CDR3 in amino acids: CASSLGGPQLEQFF. CDR3 nucleotide sequence: TGTGCCAGCAGTTTAGGGGGCCCGCAATTAGAGCAGTTCTTC.